The clone carrying this TCR beta chain has a handful of counts. Antigen unknown. MiXCR, applied by TCRdb to the RT-PCR reads, yields one record per CDR3 protein. The table shows about 800,000 distinct CDR3 sequences, with 21% occurring only once. Trimming removed 5 bases from V and 4 bases from J, with 14 bases in between. Germline V gives CDR1 MNHEY, CDR2 SVGEGT. This CDR3 has 14 residues. These data come from a study of response to subunit inactivated influenza vaccine. Study results and caveats: Each seasonal influenza vaccination, the authors suggested, recruits few new T cells.

This chain connects TRBV6-2 or TRBV6-3 to TRBJ1-1; D is ambiguous. Sequenced here: PBMCs from blood, sampled about 5 days after vaccination. This TCR was recovered from a man between 50 and 59 years old who received an inactivated influenza vaccine. The CDR3 sequence: CASSLEIAGTEAFF. DNA of the CDR3: TGTGCCAGCAGTCTCGAAATTGCGGGCACTGAAGCTTTCTTT.